The 30 T cell receptor beta chains reported below all come from one sample, sequenced in a study of T cell changes during pregnancy in multiple sclerosis. Using immunoSEQ multiplex PCR, the repertoire was profiled, and TCRdb retains in-frame clones only, with some absent. The data contain 15,000 to 20,000 clones, approximately 88% of them singletons. Here the sequenced sample was CD8+ T cells from peripheral blood mononuclear cells, taken after pregnancy. The receptors derive from a female donor in good health, enrolled as a control in a pregnancy study.

The rearrangement joins TRBV7-9 to TRBJ2-3; 9 bases map to TRBD1. This CDR3 has 14 amino acids. Trimming took 4 bases from V and 3 from J; bases not matched to a gene: 2. Germline loops: CDR1 SEHNR, CDR2 FQNEAQ (reference sequence). CDR3 sequence (DNA): TGTGCCAGCAGCTCGGGACAGGGAACAGATACGCAGTATTTT. Its translation is CASSSGQGTDTQYF. The variable domain in full, with the rest retrieved from reference TRBV7-9 and TRBJ2-3, is DTGVSQNPRHKITKRGQNVTFRCDPISEHNRLYWYRQTLGQGPEFLTYFQNEAQLEKSRLLSDRFSAERPKGSFSTLEIQRTEQGDSAMYLCASSSGQGTDTQYFGPGTRLTVL.

This clone was found once. The chain joins TRBV5-6 to TRBJ2-5, with a possible D match to TRBD1 (7 bases). CDR1 and CDR2 from the germline V gene are SGHDT and YYEEEE. The CDR3 sequence is 15 residues long. The V end was cut by 8 bases, the J end by 5 bases, with 22 bases between. The DNA for the CDR3 is TGTGCCAGTTTCCGTCTTGGAGGGGGCTGGGAGACCCAGTACTTC. Encoded protein: CASFRLGGGWETQYF.

The chain joins TRBV5-5 to TRBJ2-3; possibly TRBD1 for D (6 bases). CDR1 and CDR2 from the germline V gene are SGHKS and YYEKEE (reference sequence). The V end lost 4 bases, the J end lost 0 bases, and 12 bases lay between the germline ends. CDR3 length: 15 amino acids. The CDR3 bases are TGTGCCAGCAGCCTGTGGACAGAAAGCACAGATACGCAGTATTTT. It encodes CASSLWTESTDTQYF.

The chain employs TRBV7-2 and TRBJ2-5, with D perhaps matching TRBD1 or TRBD2 (6 bases each). V dropped 5 bases and J dropped 2 bases, with 18 bases sitting between them. CDR1 is SGHTA and CDR2 is FQGNSA in the germline V gene. The CDR3 is 16 amino acids. The DNA of the CDR3 is TGTGCCAGCAGCCTAGGGGGGCGGGTCTTACAAGAGACCCAGTACTTC. It specifies CASSLGGRVLQETQYF.

This chain links TRBV27 with TRBJ1-1; 12 bases align to TRBD1. The length of the CDR3 is 13 residues. Germline CDR1 reads MNHEY; CDR2 reads SMNVEV (reference sequence). Trimming removed 6 bases from V and 10 bases from J; junction bases left unmatched: 6. The CDR3: CASSPGQGAPAFF. The CDR3, as DNA: TGTGCCAGCAGCCCGGGACAGGGGGCCCCAGCTTTCTTT.

The gene calls are TRBV7-3 and TRBJ1-1; 7 bases line up with TRBD1. CDR3 length: 13 residues. Trimming at V came to 4 bases and at J to 4 bases, leaving 3 bases not matched to a gene. Germline V gene data show CDR1 as SGHTA and CDR2 as FQGTGA. The CDR3 protein is CASSSTGATEAFF. The CDR3 DNA reads as TGTGCCAGCAGCTCTACAGGGGCCACTGAAGCTTTCTTT.

The rearrangement links TRBV9 to TRBJ2-1, with 8 bases fitting TRBD2. CDR1 is SGDLS and CDR2 is YYNGEE in the germline V gene. With 3 bases clipped from V and 0 bases from J, the junction kept 5 bases outside the gene matches. The CDR3 extends over 16 amino acids. CDR3 residues: CASSESGGSSYNEQFF. Here the CDR3 DNA reads TGTGCCAGCAGCGAGAGCGGGGGAAGCTCCTACAATGAGCAGTTCTTC.

The chain couples TRBV7-9 to TRBJ2-7; 9 bases are shared with TRBD1. Germline V gives CDR1 SEHNR, CDR2 FQNEAQ (reference sequence). The J segment lost 4 bases and the V segment lost 5 bases, leaving 9 bases of the junction unmatched. The length of the CDR3 is 15 residues. The chain's CDR3 is CASSIPGQGWYEQYF. As DNA, the CDR3 is TGTGCCAGCAGCATTCCGGGACAGGGTTGGTACGAGCAGTACTTC.

The chain uses TRBV2 and TRBJ2-7, with 9 bases identical to TRBD1. This CDR3 spans 13 amino acids. V dropped 8 bases and J dropped 3; count of bases not matched to a gene: 5. The germline gives CDR1 SNHLY, CDR2 FYNNEI. The CDR3 nucleotides are TGTGCCAGCTGGGGACAGGGATACTACGAGCAGTACTTC. Residues: CASWGQGYYEQYF.

CDR3: CSAGGNEQFF. For the CDR3, the DNA is TGCAGCGCAGGGGGCAATGAGCAGTTCTTC. This rearrangement joins TRBV29-1 to TRBJ2-1; 7 bases line up with TRBD1. V shed 7 bases, J shed 6 bases, and the junction held 0 bases outside the gene matches. The CDR3 is made up of 10 amino acids. The germline CDR1 and CDR2 sequences are SQVTM and ANQGSEA.

This chain links TRBV9 with TRBJ2-7, with TRBD2 matching over 10 bases. Looked up from germline, CDR1 is SGDLS and CDR2 is YYNGEE. V gave up 4 bases and J gave up 0 bases; unmatched junction bases: 7. This CDR3 contains 16 residues. Written as DNA, the CDR3 is TGTGCCAGCAGCCCTGGGCAGCGGGGGGGCTCCTACGAGCAGTACTTC. Translated: CASSPGQRGGSYEQYF.

V usage is TRBV7-9 and J usage is TRBJ2-7; D perhaps matches TRBD1 (5 bases). CDR1 SEHNR and CDR2 FQNEAQ come from the germline V gene (reference sequence). The CDR3 contains 12 residues. V shed 2 bases and J shed 5 bases, with 7 bases lying between them. As DNA, the CDR3 is TGTGCCAGCAGCTTAACAGGAAACGAGCAGTACTTC. This codes for CASSLTGNEQYF.

The chain carries TRBV9 and TRBJ1-2, with D possibly matching TRBD1 (6 bases). CDR1 SGDLS and CDR2 YYNGEE come from the germline V gene. The CDR3 contains 15 residues. Between the trimmed V and J ends, which lost 3 bases and 8 bases, there was a span of 20 bases. This CDR3 reads CASSAAGDNLYGYTF. The CDR3 DNA reads as TGTGCCAGCAGCGCAGCAGGGGATAACCTTTACGGCTACACCTTC.

The rearrangement links TRBV11-1 to TRBJ2-7, with TRBD1 as a possible D gene (6 bases). The CDR3 is made up of 13 amino acids. Trimming removed 4 bases from V and 2 bases from J, with 9 bases in between. Germline V gene data show CDR1 as SGHAT and CDR2 as FQDESV (reference sequence). In nucleotides, the CDR3 is TGTGCCAGCAGCTACGGACAGCCCTACGAGCAGTACTTC. Amino acid sequence: CASSYGQPYEQYF. Variable domain in full (rest from reference TRBV11-1 and TRBJ2-7): EAEVAQSPRYKITEKSQAVAFWCDPISGHATLYWYRQILGQGPELLVQFQDESVVDDSQLPKDRFSAERLKGVDSTLKIQPAELGDSAMYLCASSYGQPYEQYFGPGTRLTVT.

This clone has just a few counts. The DNA for the CDR3 is TGTGCCAGCTCCGGGGTCGATGGTACGCAGTATTTT. Its translation is CASSGVDGTQYF. V is TRBV7-3 and J is TRBJ2-3, with a weak D call TRBD2 (5 bases). With 8 bases removed from V and 8 bases from J, the gap between germline ends came to 14 bases. The length of the CDR3 is 12 residues. The germline V gene encodes CDR1 SGHTA and CDR2 FQGTGA.

The CDR3 nucleotides read TGTGCCAGCAGCTTCCCTACAGGGGTGCGGAACTACGAGCAGTACTTC. It translates to CASSFPTGVRNYEQYF. This chain uses TRBV7-9 with TRBJ2-7; TRBD1 matches at 7 bases. J was trimmed by 3 bases and V by 3 bases; bases with no gene match: 11. In germline, CDR1 is SEHNR, CDR2 FQNEAQ (reference sequence). This CDR3 has 16 residues.

The J gene is TRBJ1-6, the V gene TRBV15; D not certain. There are 16 residues in the CDR3. Germline-derived CDR1 and CDR2 are LNHNV and YYDKDF (reference sequence). Trimming removed 0 bases from V and 0 bases from J, with 6 bases in between. This CDR3 reads CATSREEDSYNSPLHF. The CDR3 region has the DNA TGTGCCACCAGCAGAGAGGAGGACTCCTATAATTCACCCCTCCACTTT.

The chain links TRBV6-4 to TRBJ2-2; 10 nucleotides align to TRBD1. CDR1 is MRHNA, CDR2 SNTAGT, per germline. The trim removed 2 bases at V and 3 bases at J, leaving 3 bases unmatched. This CDR3 spans 16 amino acids. Here the CDR3 reads CASSDRGTGDTGELFF. The CDR3 DNA reads as TGTGCCAGCAGTGACCGAGGGACAGGGGACACCGGGGAGCTGTTTTTT.

The chain joins TRBV10-3 to TRBJ2-3; 11 positions match TRBD2. The trim removed 8 bases at V and 0 bases at J, leaving 13 bases unmatched. CDR1 and CDR2 (germline): ENHRY, SYGVKD. This CDR3 region has 18 residues. CDR3 protein: CAIGKTSGGGDSTDTQYF. DNA for the CDR3: TGTGCCATCGGAAAAACTAGCGGGGGTGGAGATAGCACAGATACGCAGTATTTT.

The chain employs TRBV7-9 and TRBJ1-2, with D perhaps TRBD1 (5 bases). The germline V and J ends were trimmed by 6 bases and 10 bases, with 18 bases remaining between them. Germline CDR1 SEHNR, CDR2 FQNEAQ (reference sequence). This CDR3 has 13 amino acids. The CDR3 nucleotides read TGTGCCAGCAGTTCCCAGGGAACAATTGACTACACCTTC. It is translated as CASSSQGTIDYTF.

This rearrangement joins TRBV6-5 to TRBJ1-3, with TRBD1 matching 7 bases. The CDR3 extends over 14 amino acids. Germline-derived CDR1 and CDR2 are MNHEY and SVGAGI. Germline trimming cut 6 bases from V and 4 bases from J; bases unmatched to any gene: 6. CDR3 amino acids: CASRPTGDGNTIYF. As DNA, the CDR3 is TGTGCCAGCAGACCAACAGGGGACGGAAACACCATATATTTT.

The chain has TRBV4-3 and TRBJ1-2, with TRBD1 as a possible D gene (5 bases). Trimming stripped 1 base from V and 3 bases from J, with 9 bases between. Germline lookup yields CDR1 LGHNA and CDR2 YSLEER. The CDR3 runs to 14 residues. This chain's CDR3 is CASSQGEGDYGYTF. DNA for the CDR3: TGCGCCAGCAGCCAAGGGGAAGGGGACTATGGCTACACCTTC.

The chain carries TRBV4-2 and TRBJ1-2; TRBD1 matches 7 bases. The V gene's germline CDR1 is LGHNA and CDR2 YNFKEQ. The CDR3 loop spans 17 amino acids. Trimming cost V 0 bases and J 8 bases; bases outside gene matches: 15. Written as DNA, the CDR3 is TGTGCCAGCAGCCAAGATAGGGATGGGACAGTTCTGGGAGGCTACACCTTC. It specifies CASSQDRDGTVLGGYTF.

This clone was recorded a few times. The chain combines TRBV7-2 with TRBJ1-1, with D uncertain. The germline gives CDR1 SGHTA, CDR2 FQGNSA. Trimming removed 1 base at V and 4 bases at J, with 7 bases between. The CDR3 consists of 13 residues. CDR3 nucleotides: TGTGCCAGCAGCTTAGGTTTCGGCACTGAAGCTTTCTTT. Its protein is CASSLGFGTEAFF.

V is TRBV11-2 and J is TRBJ1-1; maybe TRBD1 (6 bases). This CDR3 spans 13 amino acids. Trimming left V 3 bases short and J 5 bases short, with 10 bases between. CDR1 is SGHAT, CDR2 FQNNGV, per germline. The CDR3 nucleotides read TGTGCCAGCAGCTTCCCGGGACAAACTGAAGCTTTCTTT. As protein: CASSFPGQTEAFF.

The chain is built from TRBV7-2 and TRBJ2-5; no clear D. This CDR3 contains 12 residues. CDR1 and CDR2 (germline): SGHTA, FQGNSA. V lost 4 bases to trimming and J lost 4 bases, with 7 bases between them. This CDR3 reads CASSSWPETQYF. The CDR3 DNA is TGTGCCAGCAGCTCCTGGCCAGAGACCCAGTACTTC.

The chain's CDR3 is CASSLMQGTDTQYF. CDR3 nucleotide sequence: TGTGCCAGCAGTTTAATGCAGGGCACAGATACGCAGTATTTT. This chain connects TRBV27 to TRBJ2-3; no clear D. The CDR3 is made up of 14 amino acids. V was pared by 2 bases and J by 1 base, with 7 bases between. Germline CDR1 reads MNHEY; CDR2 reads SMNVEV (reference sequence).

CDR3 protein: CASSLRVGRDEISYNEQFF. The DNA for the CDR3 is TGTGCCAGCAGCCTGCGGGTTGGTAGAGACGAAATATCCTACAATGAGCAGTTCTTC. The chain combines TRBV7-8 with TRBJ2-1, with D perhaps TRBD2 (5 bases). Per germline, CDR1 SGHVS and CDR2 FQNEAQ. V lost 5 bases to trimming and J lost 1 base, with 24 bases between them. The CDR3 is 19 residues long. Full variable domain (rest looked up from reference TRBV7-8 and TRBJ2-1): GAGVSQSPRYKVAKRGQDVALRCDPISGHVSLFWYQQALGQGPEFLTYFQNEAQLDKSGLPSDRFFAERPEGSVSTLKIQRTQQEDSAVYLCASSLRVGRDEISYNEQFFGPGTRLTVL.

The chain carries TRBV4-1 and TRBJ2-3, with TRBD2 matching over 9 bases. This CDR3 contains 14 residues. The V segment lost 5 bases and the J segment 6 bases; nucleotides outside the gene matches: 6. From germline, CDR1 is MGHRA and CDR2 YSYEKL. For the CDR3, the DNA is TGCGCCAGCAGCGGGGGGACTAGCTACGATACGCAGTATTTT. Protein sequence: CASSGGTSYDTQYF.

This clone is medium-sized. J is TRBJ1-1 and V is TRBV21-1. TRBV21-1 is assigned pseudogene status. The CDR3 is 16 residues long. CDR3 sequence: CASSKDRGTPSAEAFF. CDR3 DNA sequence: TGTGCCAGCAGCAAAGATCGAGGCACCCCGAGCGCTGAAGCTTTCTTT.